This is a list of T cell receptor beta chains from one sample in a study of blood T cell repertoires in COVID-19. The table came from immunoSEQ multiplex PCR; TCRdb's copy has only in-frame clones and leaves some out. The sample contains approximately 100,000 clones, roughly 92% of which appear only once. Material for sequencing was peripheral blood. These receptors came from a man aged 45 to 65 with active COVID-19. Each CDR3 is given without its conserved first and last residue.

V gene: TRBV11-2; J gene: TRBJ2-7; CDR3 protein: ASSLGLAYEQY
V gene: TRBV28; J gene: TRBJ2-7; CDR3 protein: ASSIPGGTGDLYEQY
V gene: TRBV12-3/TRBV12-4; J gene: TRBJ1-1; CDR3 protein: ASSIGQGARIF
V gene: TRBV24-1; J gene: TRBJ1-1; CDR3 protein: ATSGAGGDTEAF
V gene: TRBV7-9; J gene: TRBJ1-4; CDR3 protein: ASSPEDRVEKLF
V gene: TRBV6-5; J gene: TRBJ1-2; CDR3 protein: ASSTAQGWGYT
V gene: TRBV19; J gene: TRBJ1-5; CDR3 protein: ASSPQAMGAQPQH
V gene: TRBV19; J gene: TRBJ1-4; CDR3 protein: ASSYITNEKLF
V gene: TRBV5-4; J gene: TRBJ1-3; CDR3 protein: ASSSGGDSGNTIY
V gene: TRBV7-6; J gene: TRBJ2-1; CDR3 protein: ASSLSGSAYNEQF
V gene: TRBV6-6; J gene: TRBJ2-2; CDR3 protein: ASSRGLNGELF
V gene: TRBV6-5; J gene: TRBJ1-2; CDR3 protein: ASSTGPQVNYGYT
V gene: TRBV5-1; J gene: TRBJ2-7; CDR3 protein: ASSLRTLPYEQY
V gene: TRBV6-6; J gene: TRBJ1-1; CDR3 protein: ASRTETGNTEAF
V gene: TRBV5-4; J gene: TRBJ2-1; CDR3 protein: ASSRPGTGENEQF
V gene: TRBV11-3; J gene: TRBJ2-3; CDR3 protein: ASSKDRPTDTQY
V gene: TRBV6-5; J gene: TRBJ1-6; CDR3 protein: ASSWGQGNSPLH
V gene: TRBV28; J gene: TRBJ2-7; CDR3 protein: ASDAQGHEQY
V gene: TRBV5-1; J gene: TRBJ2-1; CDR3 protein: ASSIQGQSSYNEQF
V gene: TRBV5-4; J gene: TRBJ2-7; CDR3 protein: ASSRPGQGNEQY
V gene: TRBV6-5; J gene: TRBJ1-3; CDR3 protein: ASSNRQLSGNTIY
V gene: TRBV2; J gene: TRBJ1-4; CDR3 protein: ASSEGTGTGSEKLF
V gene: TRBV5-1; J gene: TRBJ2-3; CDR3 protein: ASSSRTSGSFTDTQY
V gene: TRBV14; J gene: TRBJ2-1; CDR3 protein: ASSQGLMTSGLGEQF
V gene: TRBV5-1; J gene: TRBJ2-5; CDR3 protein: ASSLGLAGARETQY
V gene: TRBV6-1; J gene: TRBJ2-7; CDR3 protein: ASSEQRNSYEQY
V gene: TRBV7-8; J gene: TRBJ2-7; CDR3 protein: ASSSPWSVSYEQY
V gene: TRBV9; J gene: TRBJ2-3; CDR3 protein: ASTRSGSWDTQY
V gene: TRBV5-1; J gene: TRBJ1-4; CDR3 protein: ASRQGTSTNEKLF
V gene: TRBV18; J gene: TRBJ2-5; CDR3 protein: ASSPPRTGGRETQY
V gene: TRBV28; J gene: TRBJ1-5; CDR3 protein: ASSVSGFGNQPQH
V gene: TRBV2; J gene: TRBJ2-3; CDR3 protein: ASSEDQTSRDTQY
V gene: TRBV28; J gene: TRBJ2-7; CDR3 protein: ASSLTSGYEQY
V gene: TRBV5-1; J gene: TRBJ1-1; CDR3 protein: ASSLAVSGGTEAF
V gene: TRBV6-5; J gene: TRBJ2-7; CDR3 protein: ASIGTSGTYEQY
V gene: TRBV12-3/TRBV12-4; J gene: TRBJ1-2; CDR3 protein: ASSLRVIGGYT
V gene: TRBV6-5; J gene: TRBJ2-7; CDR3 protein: ASSLQGKSGEQY
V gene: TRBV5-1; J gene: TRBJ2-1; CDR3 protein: ASSRGTSYNEQF
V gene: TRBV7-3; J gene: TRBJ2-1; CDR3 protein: ASSSLGSGRGDEQF
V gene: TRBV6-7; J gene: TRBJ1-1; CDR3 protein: ASSYEGQTPPRRTEAF
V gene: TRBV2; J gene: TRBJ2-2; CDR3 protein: ASSLAGAGTGELF
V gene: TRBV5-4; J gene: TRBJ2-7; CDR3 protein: ASSLPGTSGSRSHEQY
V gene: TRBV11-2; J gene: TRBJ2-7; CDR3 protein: ASSLDRDNYEQY
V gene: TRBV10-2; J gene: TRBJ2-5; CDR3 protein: ASSNPGALETQY
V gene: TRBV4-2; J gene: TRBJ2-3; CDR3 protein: ASSQDPGQGPDTQY
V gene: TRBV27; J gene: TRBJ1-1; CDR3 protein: ASRVGTGREAF
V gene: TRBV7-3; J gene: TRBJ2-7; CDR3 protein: ASSLKGDHEQY
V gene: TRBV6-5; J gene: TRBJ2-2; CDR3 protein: ASSRQPNTGELF